The present T cell receptor beta chain was sequenced within a study of shared clonotypes between healthy human individuals. General observations from the study: Sequencing depth was expected to affect clonotype sharing among donors. A generally larger estimated richness was seen in naive subsets than in memory subsets.

Naive CD8 populations comprised CD45RO-negative cells positively selected for CCR7, excluding terminally differentiated effector memory CD45RA+ cells. 200 to 250 ng DNA, about 30,000 T cell genomes, went into each sorted-subset replicate PCR. The data were produced by immunoSEQ multiplex PCR, yet TCRdb's version contains in-frame clones alone and is incomplete. The sample lists over 2 million clones; around 96% were seen once. Germline CDR1 reads SNHLY; CDR2 reads FYNNEI. Trimming took 3 bases from V and 4 from J; bases not matched to a gene: 11. The CDR3 totals 16 residues. About this clone itself: As yet, its antigen is unknown.

Material: naive CD8+ T cells sorted from blood. The TCR was taken from a man aged 18 to 29 in good health. This sequence joins TRBV2 and TRBJ2-5, with TRBD1 matching over 7 bases. The CDR3 loop is CASSEPQQGMGETQYF. The DNA for the CDR3 is TGTGCCAGCAGTGAGCCCCAACAGGGGATGGGAGAGACCCAGTACTTC.